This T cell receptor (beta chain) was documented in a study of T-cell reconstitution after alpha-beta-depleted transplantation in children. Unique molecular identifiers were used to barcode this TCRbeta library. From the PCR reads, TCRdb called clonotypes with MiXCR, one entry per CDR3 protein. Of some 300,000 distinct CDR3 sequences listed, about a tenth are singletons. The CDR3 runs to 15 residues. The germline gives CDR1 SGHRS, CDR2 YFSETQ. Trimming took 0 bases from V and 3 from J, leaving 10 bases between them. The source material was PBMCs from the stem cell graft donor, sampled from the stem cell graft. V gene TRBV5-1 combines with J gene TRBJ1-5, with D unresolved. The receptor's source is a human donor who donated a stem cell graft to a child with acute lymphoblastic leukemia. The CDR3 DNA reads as TGCGCCAGCAGCTTGGGGCAGGAAATCAATCAGCCCCAGCATTTT. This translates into CASSLGQEINQPQHF.